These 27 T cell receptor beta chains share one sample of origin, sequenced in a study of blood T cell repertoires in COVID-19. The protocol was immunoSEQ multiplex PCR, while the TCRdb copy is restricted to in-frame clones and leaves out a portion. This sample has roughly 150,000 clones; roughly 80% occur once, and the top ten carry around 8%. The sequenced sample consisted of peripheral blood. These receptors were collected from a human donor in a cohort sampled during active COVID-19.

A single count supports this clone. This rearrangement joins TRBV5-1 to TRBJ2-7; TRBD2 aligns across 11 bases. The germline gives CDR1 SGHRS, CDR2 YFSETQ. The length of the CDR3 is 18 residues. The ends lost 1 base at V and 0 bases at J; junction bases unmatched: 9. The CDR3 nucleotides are TGCGCCAGCAGCTTGTACGCTAGCGGGGGGTATAGCTCCTACGAGCAGTACTTC. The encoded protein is CASSLYASGGYSSYEQYF.

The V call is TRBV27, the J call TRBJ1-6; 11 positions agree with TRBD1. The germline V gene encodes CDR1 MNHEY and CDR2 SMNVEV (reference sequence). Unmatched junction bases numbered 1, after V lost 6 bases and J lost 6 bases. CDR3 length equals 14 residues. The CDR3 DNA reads TGTGCCAGCAGGGGGACAGGGGGTAATTCACCCCTCCACTTT. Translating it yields CASRGTGGNSPLHF.

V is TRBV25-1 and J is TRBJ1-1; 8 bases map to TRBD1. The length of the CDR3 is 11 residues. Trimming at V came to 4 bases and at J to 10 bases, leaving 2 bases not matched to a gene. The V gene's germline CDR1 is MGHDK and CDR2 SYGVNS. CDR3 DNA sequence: TGTGCCAGCAGTGGGACAGGGCTAGCTTTCTTT. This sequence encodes CASSGTGLAFF.

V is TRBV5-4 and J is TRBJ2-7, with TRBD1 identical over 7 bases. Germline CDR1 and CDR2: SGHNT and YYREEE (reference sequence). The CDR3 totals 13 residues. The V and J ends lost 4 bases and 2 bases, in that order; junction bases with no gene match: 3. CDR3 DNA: TGTGCCAGCAGCCCGGGACAGCCCTACGAGCAGTACTTC. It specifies CASSPGQPYEQYF.

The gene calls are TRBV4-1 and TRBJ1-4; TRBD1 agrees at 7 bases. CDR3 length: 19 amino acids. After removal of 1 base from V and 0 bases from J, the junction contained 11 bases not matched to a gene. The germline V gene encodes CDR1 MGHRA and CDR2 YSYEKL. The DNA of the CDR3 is TGCGCCAGCAGCCAAGTCATTACCGGACAGGTATCAACTAATGAAAAACTGTTTTTT. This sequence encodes CASSQVITGQVSTNEKLFF.

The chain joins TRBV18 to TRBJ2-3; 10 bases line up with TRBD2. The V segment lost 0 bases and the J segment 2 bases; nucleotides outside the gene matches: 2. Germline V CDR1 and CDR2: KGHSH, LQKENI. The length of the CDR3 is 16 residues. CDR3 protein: CASSPPAGGITDTQYF. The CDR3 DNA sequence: TGTGCCAGCTCACCACCAGCGGGGGGGATCACAGATACGCAGTATTTT.

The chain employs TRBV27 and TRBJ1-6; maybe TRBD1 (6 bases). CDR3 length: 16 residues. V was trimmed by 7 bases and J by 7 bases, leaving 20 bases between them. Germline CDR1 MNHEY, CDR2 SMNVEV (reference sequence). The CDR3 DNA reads TGTGCCAGCACTATCGAAAGCGGGGGGCGGAATTCACCCCTCCACTTT. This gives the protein CASTIESGGRNSPLHF.

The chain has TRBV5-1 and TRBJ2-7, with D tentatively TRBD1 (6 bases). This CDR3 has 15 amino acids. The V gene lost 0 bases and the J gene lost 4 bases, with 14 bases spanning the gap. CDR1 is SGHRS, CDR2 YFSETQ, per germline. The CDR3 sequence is CASSLEGDGTYEQYF. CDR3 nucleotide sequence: TGCGCCAGCAGCTTGGAGGGGGACGGAACGTACGAGCAGTACTTC.

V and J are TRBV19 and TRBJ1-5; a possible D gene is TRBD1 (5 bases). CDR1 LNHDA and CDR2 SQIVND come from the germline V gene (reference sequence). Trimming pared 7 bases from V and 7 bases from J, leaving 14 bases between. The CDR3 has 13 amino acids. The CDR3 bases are TGTGCCAGTACCCGACGGGGGGACCAGCCCCAGCATTTT. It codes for CASTRRGDQPQHF.

The CDR3 region is CASIGLAGTGELFF. The CDR3 region has the DNA TGTGCCAGCATCGGACTAGCGGGCACCGGGGAGCTGTTTTTT. The chain recombines TRBV27 with TRBJ2-2; 11 nucleotides match TRBD2. This CDR3 comprises 14 residues. The trim removed 7 bases at V and 4 bases at J, leaving 2 bases unmatched. Germline values: CDR1 MNHEY, CDR2 SMNVEV (reference sequence).

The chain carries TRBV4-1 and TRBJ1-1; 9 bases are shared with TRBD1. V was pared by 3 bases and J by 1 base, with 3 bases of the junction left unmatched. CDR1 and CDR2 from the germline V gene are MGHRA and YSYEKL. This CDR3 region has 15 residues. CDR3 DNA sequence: TGCGCCAGCAGCCACGGACAGGGGAAGAACACTGAAGCTTTCTTT. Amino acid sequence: CASSHGQGKNTEAFF.

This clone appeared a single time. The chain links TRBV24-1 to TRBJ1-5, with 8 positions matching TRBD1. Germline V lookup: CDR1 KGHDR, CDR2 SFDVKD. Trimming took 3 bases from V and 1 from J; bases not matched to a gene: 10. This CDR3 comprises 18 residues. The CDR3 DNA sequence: TGTGCCACCAGTGATCCGGACAGGGTAGGGCTAAGCAATCAGCCCCAGCATTTT. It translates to CATSDPDRVGLSNQPQHF.

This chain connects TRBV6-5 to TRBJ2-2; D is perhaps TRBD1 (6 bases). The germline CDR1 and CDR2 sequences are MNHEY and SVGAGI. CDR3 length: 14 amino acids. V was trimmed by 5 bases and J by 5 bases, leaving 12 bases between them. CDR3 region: CASSQSGVTGELFF. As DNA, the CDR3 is TGTGCCAGCAGTCAATCAGGGGTTACCGGGGAGCTGTTTTTT.

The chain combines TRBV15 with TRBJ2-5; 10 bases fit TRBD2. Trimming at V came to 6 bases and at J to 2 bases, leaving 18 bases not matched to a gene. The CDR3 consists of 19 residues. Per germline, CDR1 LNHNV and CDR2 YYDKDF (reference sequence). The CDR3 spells CATSRSSGGALLAQETQYF. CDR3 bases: TGTGCCACCAGTCGTTCCAGCGGGGGGGCCCTATTGGCTCAAGAGACCCAGTACTTC. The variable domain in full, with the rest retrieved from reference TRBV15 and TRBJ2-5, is DAMVIQNPRYQVTQFGKPVTLSCSQTLNHNVMYWYQQKSSQAPKLLFHYYDKDFNNEADTPDNFQSRRPNTSFCFLDIRSPGLGDTAMYLCATSRSSGGALLAQETQYFGPGTRLLVL.

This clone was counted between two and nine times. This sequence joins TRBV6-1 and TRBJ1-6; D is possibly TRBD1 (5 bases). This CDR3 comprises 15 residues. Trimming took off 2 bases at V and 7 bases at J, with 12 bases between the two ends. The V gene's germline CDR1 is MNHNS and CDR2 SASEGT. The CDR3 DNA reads TGTGCCAGCAGTGAACTATCAGGGCGGAATTCACCCCTCCACTTT. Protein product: CASSELSGRNSPLHF.

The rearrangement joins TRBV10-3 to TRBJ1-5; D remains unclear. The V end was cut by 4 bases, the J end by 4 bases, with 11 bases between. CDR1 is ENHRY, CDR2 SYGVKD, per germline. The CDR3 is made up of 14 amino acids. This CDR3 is CAISGVPDNQPQHF. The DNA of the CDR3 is TGTGCCATCAGTGGCGTGCCTGATAATCAGCCCCAGCATTTT.

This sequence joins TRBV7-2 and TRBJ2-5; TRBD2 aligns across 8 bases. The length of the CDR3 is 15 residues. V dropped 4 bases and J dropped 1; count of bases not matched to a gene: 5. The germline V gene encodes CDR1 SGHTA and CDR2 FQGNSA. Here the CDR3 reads CASSSSGTSQETQYF. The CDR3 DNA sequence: TGTGCCAGCAGCTCATCCGGGACTAGCCAAGAGACCCAGTACTTC.

The CDR3 is CATSRGPGGNQPQHF. As DNA, the CDR3 is TGTGCCACCAGCAGGGGACCCGGAGGGAATCAGCCCCAGCATTTT. The V call is TRBV15, the J call TRBJ1-5, with TRBD1 as a possible D gene (5 bases). The CDR3 spans 15 residues. Germline values: CDR1 LNHNV, CDR2 YYDKDF (reference sequence). V was shortened by 3 bases and J by 4 bases, with 13 bases between the two germline ends.

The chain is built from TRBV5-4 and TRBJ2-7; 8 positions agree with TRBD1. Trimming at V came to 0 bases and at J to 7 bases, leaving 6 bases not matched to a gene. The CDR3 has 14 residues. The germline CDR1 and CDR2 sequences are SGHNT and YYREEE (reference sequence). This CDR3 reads CASSLGQGMREQYF. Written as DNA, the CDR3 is TGTGCCAGCAGCTTGGGACAGGGGATGAGGGAGCAGTACTTC.

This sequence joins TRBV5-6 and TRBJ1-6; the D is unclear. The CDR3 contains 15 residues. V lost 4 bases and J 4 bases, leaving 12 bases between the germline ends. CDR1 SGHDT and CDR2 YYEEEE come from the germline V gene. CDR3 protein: CASSRSTGYNSPLHF. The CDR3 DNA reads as TGTGCCAGCAGCAGGTCGACGGGGTATAATTCACCCCTCCACTTT. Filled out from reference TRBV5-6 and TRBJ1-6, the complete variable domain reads DAGVTQSPTHLIKTRGQQVTLRCSPKSGHDTVSWYQQALGQGPQFIFQYYEEEERQRGNFPDRFSGHQFPNYSSELNVNALLLGDSALYLCASSRSTGYNSPLHFGNGTRLTVT.

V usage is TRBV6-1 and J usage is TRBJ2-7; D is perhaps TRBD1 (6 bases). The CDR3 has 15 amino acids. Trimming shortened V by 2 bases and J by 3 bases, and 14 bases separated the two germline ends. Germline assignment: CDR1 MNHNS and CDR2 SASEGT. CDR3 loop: CASSERAGENYEQYF. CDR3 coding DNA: TGTGCCAGCAGTGAAAGGGCAGGGGAGAACTACGAGCAGTACTTC.

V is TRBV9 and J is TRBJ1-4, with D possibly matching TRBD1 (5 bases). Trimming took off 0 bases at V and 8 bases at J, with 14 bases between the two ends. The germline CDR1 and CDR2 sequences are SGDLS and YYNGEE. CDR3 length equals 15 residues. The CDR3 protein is CASSVGLGAGEKLFF. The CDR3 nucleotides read TGTGCCAGCAGCGTAGGATTAGGGGCTGGGGAAAAACTGTTTTTT.

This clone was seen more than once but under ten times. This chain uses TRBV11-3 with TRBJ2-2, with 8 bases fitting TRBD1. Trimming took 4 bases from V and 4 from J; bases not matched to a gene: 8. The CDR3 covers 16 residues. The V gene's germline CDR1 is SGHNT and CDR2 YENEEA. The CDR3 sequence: CASSSRQGIGTGELFF. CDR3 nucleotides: TGTGCCAGCAGCTCAAGACAGGGGATTGGCACCGGGGAGCTGTTTTTT.

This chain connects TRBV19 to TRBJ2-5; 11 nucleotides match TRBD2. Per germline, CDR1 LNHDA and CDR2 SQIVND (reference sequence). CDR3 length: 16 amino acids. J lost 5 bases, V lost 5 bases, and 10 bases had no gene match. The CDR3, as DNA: TGTGCCAGTAGTGATATAGCGGGGGGGTTAGAGGAGACCCAGTACTTC. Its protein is CASSDIAGGLEETQYF.

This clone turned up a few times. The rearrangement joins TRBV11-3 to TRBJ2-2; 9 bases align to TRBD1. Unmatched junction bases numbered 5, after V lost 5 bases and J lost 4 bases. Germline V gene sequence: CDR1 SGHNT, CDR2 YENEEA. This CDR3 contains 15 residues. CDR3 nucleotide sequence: TGTGCCAGCAGCGTGGGACAGGGACCCACCGGGGAGCTGTTTTTT. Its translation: CASSVGQGPTGELFF.

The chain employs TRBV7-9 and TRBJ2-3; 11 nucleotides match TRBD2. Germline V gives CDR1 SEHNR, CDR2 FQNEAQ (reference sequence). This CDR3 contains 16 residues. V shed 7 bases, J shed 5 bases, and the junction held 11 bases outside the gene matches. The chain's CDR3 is CASTSSGSGGVDTQYF. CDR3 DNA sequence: TGTGCCAGCACCTCCTCCGGTAGCGGGGGGGTAGATACGCAGTATTTT.

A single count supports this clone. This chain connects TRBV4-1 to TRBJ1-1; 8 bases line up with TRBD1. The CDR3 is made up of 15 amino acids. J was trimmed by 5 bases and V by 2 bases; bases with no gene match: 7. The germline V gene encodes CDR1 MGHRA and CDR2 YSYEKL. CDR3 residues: CASSQLDRESTEAFF. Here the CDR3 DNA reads TGCGCCAGCAGCCAACTGGACAGGGAAAGTACTGAAGCTTTCTTT.